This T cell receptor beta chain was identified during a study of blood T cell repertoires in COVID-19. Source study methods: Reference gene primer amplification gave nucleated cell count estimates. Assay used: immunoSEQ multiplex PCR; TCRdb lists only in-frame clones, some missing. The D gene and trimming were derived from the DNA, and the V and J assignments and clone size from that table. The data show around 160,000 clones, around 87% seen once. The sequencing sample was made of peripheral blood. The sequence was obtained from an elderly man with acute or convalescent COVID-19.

The CDR3 loop reads CASSFQTGELFF. The CDR3 DNA is TGTGCCAGCAGTTTCCAGACCGGGGAGCTGTTTTTT. This chain connects TRBV12-3 or TRBV12-4 to TRBJ2-2; unclear D gene. V was shortened by 3 bases and J by 5 bases, with 4 bases between the two germline ends. The CDR3 is 12 residues long.